This entry lists 10 T cell receptor beta chains sequenced from one sample in a study of T-cell memory formation after mild COVID-19. Each CDR3 protein gets one entry after TCRdb re-called the 5' RACE reads with MiXCR. The sample yields some 600,000 distinct CDR3 sequences, around 16% seen once. Material for sequencing was PBMCs or a T cell subset sorted from them (not recorded which). The receptor source for this set is an adult woman who had mild COVID-19 (a few samples of this study predate the infection). Cell type and time point are not known.

The CDR3 DNA is TGTGCCAGCAGCCAACGGCTCAACACTGAAGCTTTCTTT. Protein sequence: CASSQRLNTEAFF. The chain carries TRBV14 and TRBJ1-1; D gene unclear. The V end was cut by 2 bases, the J end by 2 bases, with 6 bases between. CDR1 and CDR2 from the germline V gene are SGHDN and FVKESK. CDR3 length: 13 amino acids. Looking up the rest from reference TRBV14 and TRBJ1-1 gives the full variable domain: EAGVTQFPSHSVIEKGQTVTLRCDPISGHDNLYWYRRVMGKEIKFLLHFVKESKQDESGMPNNRFLAERTGGTYSTLKVQPAELEDSGVYFCASSQRLNTEAFFGQGTRLTVV.

The chain links TRBV6-4 to TRBJ2-3; D gene unclear. V lost 0 bases to trimming and J lost 2 bases, with 9 bases between them. The CDR3 covers 15 residues. Germline loops: CDR1 MRHNA, CDR2 SNTAGT. The DNA for the CDR3 is TGTGCCAGCAGTGACTCTATCACTCCCACAGATACGCAGTATTTT. Protein sequence: CASSDSITPTDTQYF.

This clonotype turned up a few times. V and J are TRBV6-5 and TRBJ2-3, with D perhaps matching TRBD1 (6 bases). Germline V CDR1 and CDR2: MNHEY, SVGAGI. This CDR3 contains 15 residues. The V end lost 3 bases, the J end lost 3 bases, and 13 bases lay between the germline ends. The CDR3 reads CASSYGQGLTDTQYF. CDR3 in DNA: TGTGCCAGCAGTTATGGTCAGGGGTTGACAGATACGCAGTATTTT.

This clonotype was counted between two and nine times. This chain joins TRBV6-5 and TRBJ2-3, with TRBD2 identical over 8 bases. Looked up from germline, CDR1 is MNHEY and CDR2 is SVGAGI. J lost 4 bases, V lost 5 bases, and 8 bases had no gene match. This CDR3 is built from 15 residues. CDR3 nucleotide sequence: TGTGCCAGCAGTAGAGAGACTAGCGTTTCAGATACGCAGTATTTT. This translates into CASSRETSVSDTQYF.

The chain is built from TRBV6-1 and TRBJ1-1, with unresolved D. Looked up from germline, CDR1 is MNHNS and CDR2 is SASEGT. V was clipped by 7 bases and J by 0 bases, with 3 bases between them. This CDR3 region has 11 residues. CDR3 DNA sequence: TGTGCCAGCAAAATGAACACTGAAGCTTTCTTT. Its translation is CASKMNTEAFF.

A few counts support this clonotype. The J gene is TRBJ1-1, the V gene TRBV10-3; D remains unclear. Germline V gene sequence: CDR1 ENHRY, CDR2 SYGVKD. This CDR3 has 12 amino acids. V lost 2 bases to trimming and J lost 11 bases, with 12 bases between them. CDR3 DNA sequence: TGTGCCATCAGTGAGGGGCCAGTGGTCGCTTTCTTT. Translation gives CAISEGPVVAFF.

The chain has TRBV3-1 and TRBJ1-2; perhaps TRBD1 as D (5 bases). Trimming shortened V by 6 bases and J by 1 base, and 9 bases separated the two germline ends. CDR3 length equals 13 residues. Germline V gene lookup returns CDR1 LGHDT and CDR2 YNNKEL (reference sequence). The CDR3 coding sequence is TGTGCCAGCAGTCGGGACCTTAACTATGGCTACACCTTC. The encoded protein is CASSRDLNYGYTF. Based on the CDR3 plus reference TRBV3-1 and TRBJ1-2, the full variable domain is DTAVSQTPKYLVTQMGNDKSIKCEQNLGHDTMYWYKQDSKKFLKIMFSYNNKELIINETVPNRFSPKSPDKAHLNLHINSLELGDSAVYFCASSRDLNYGYTFGSGTRLTVV.

This chain joins TRBV7-9 and TRBJ1-1; D is uncertain. Germline V lookup: CDR1 SEHNR, CDR2 FQNEAQ (reference sequence). V was shortened by 5 bases and J by 5 bases, with 15 bases between the two germline ends. The CDR3 extends over 14 amino acids. The CDR3 reads CASSVSLAGTEAFF. The CDR3 region has the DNA TGTGCCAGCAGCGTTAGTTTGGCAGGTACTGAAGCTTTCTTT.

This clonotype appeared a few times. CDR3 region: CASSQGLAGGLTQYF. In DNA form, the CDR3 reads TGTGCCAGCAGCCAGGGACTAGCGGGGGGGCTTACGCAGTATTTT. V and J are TRBV5-4 and TRBJ2-3; 16 bases match TRBD2. Germline trimming cut 4 bases from V and 8 bases from J; bases unmatched to any gene: 4. CDR3 size: 15 residues. Per the germline V gene, CDR1 is SGHNT and CDR2 is YYREEE (reference sequence).

This clonotype was seen just once. The gene calls are TRBV4-3 and TRBJ1-1, with D possibly being TRBD1 (6 bases). Germline CDR1 LGHNA, CDR2 YSLEER. This CDR3 region has 13 residues. The ends were cut back, 0 bases at V and 11 bases at J, with 13 bases in the middle. CDR3 amino acids: CASSQDRAGAAFF. The CDR3 coding sequence is TGCGCCAGCAGCCAAGATCGGGCAGGGGCGGCTTTCTTT.